The 19 T cell receptor beta chains reported below all come from one sample, sequenced in a study of shared clonotypes between healthy human individuals. The repertoire was sequenced with immunoSEQ multiplex PCR; TCRdb's copy has only in-frame clones and lacks some. The table shows 600,000 to 750,000 clones, with 72% occurring only once. The sequencing input was memory CD4+ T cells sorted from blood. Subset noted: CD45RA-negative fraction. Receptors originate from a woman in her twenties or thirties in good health.

The chain joins TRBV25-1 to TRBJ2-3, with D hard to call. V lost 3 bases to trimming and J lost 0 bases, with 10 bases between them. The CDR3 runs 15 residues. In germline, CDR1 is MGHDK, CDR2 SYGVNS. The CDR3 DNA follows: TGTGCCAGCAGTGATTCTGGCGGTAGCACAGATACGCAGTATTTT. This gives the protein CASSDSGGSTDTQYF.

This chain uses TRBV30 with TRBJ1-3, with 8 positions matching TRBD1. The CDR3 is 15 residues long. Germline trimming cut 5 bases from V and 2 bases from J; bases unmatched to any gene: 8. Germline lookup yields CDR1 GTSNPN and CDR2 SVGIG (reference sequence). The DNA for the CDR3 is TGTGCCTGGGCCGTGACAGGGGCCCCTGGAAACACCATATATTTT. This encodes CAWAVTGAPGNTIYF.

The CDR3 coding sequence is TGTGCCATCGGCCCCGCGGCGGGATACGTCTCCTACAATGAGCAGTTCTTC. Its translation is CAIGPAAGYVSYNEQFF. The chain has TRBV10-3 and TRBJ2-1; D might be TRBD2 (6 bases). The germline gives CDR1 ENHRY, CDR2 SYGVKD. This CDR3 has 17 amino acids. Between the trimmed V and J ends, which lost 8 bases and 0 bases, there was a span of 20 bases.

The rearrangement joins TRBV15 to TRBJ1-2, with D unresolved. This CDR3 has 14 amino acids. CDR1 is LNHNV and CDR2 is YYDKDF in the germline V gene (reference sequence). V was trimmed by 6 bases and J by 3 bases, leaving 14 bases between them. CDR3 DNA sequence: TGTGCCACCAGGCGCTGGGAAAGGGACTATGGCTACACCTTC. It codes for CATRRWERDYGYTF. The complete variable domain, with remaining parts taken from reference TRBV15 and TRBJ1-2, reads DAMVIQNPRYQVTQFGKPVTLSCSQTLNHNVMYWYQQKSSQAPKLLFHYYDKDFNNEADTPDNFQSRRPNTSFCFLDIRSPGLGDTAMYLCATRRWERDYGYTFGSGTRLTVV.

The chain links TRBV29-1 to TRBJ2-1; maybe TRBD2 (5 bases). The CDR3 is 14 amino acids. Germline V gene sequence: CDR1 SQVTM, CDR2 ANQGSEA. V gave up 7 bases and J gave up 12 bases, with 25 bases separating them. CDR3 protein: CSASNRGIGTGQFF. CDR3 nucleotide sequence: TGCAGCGCCTCGAATCGAGGGATCGGAACCGGGCAGTTCTTC.

The V call is TRBV5-6, the J call TRBJ2-1; 8 nucleotides line up with TRBD1. V was clipped by 0 bases and J by 10 bases; unmatched bases: 9. The CDR3 has 15 amino acids. Germline assignment: CDR1 SGHDT and CDR2 YYEEEE. The CDR3 protein is CASSLVDRDVEEQFF. The CDR3 DNA follows: TGTGCCAGCAGCTTGGTGGACAGGGACGTCGAGGAGCAGTTCTTC.

The CDR3: CASTLTGVLNNEQFF. DNA of the CDR3: TGTGCCAGCACCCTGACAGGGGTCCTCAACAATGAGCAGTTCTTC. The rearrangement joins TRBV7-9 to TRBJ2-1; 8 bases are a match to TRBD1. This CDR3 has 15 residues. After removal of 7 bases from V and 5 bases from J, the junction contained 10 bases not matched to a gene. From germline, CDR1 is SEHNR and CDR2 FQNEAQ (reference sequence).

Comment on this clone: A much more abundant neighbour one base away suggests this may be a read error. V is TRBV6-5 and J is TRBJ1-2; D remains ambiguous. Germline V lookup: CDR1 MNHEY, CDR2 SVGAGI. The CDR3 spans 11 residues. V dropped 6 bases and J dropped 0 bases, with 2 bases sitting between them. The CDR3 DNA reads TGTGCCAGCAGCCCTAACTATGGCTACACCTTC. It translates to CASSPNYGYTF.

The chain recombines TRBV9 with TRBJ1-4, with 7 bases aligning to TRBD1. Germline CDR1 and CDR2: SGDLS and YYNGEE. CDR3 length: 15 residues. J lost 5 bases, V lost 4 bases, and 8 bases had no gene match. The CDR3 protein is CASSPGTARNEKLFF. The CDR3 region has the DNA TGTGCCAGCAGCCCCGGGACAGCCCGAAATGAAAAACTGTTTTTT.

This clone was counted only a few times. CDR3 region: CASSVTRADTQYF. The CDR3 bases are TGTGCCAGCAGTGTGACTAGGGCGGATACGCAGTATTTT. The V gene is TRBV2, the J gene TRBJ2-3, with D possibly matching TRBD2 (6 bases). CDR3 length equals 13 residues. Per the germline V gene, CDR1 is SNHLY and CDR2 is FYNNEI. Trimming cost V 4 bases and J 6 bases, with 11 bases left between them. Looking up the rest from reference TRBV2 and TRBJ2-3 gives the full variable domain: EPEVTQTPSHQVTQMGQEVILRCVPISNHLYFYWYRQILGQKVEFLVSFYNNEISEKSEIFDDQFSVERPDGSNFTLKIRSTKLEDSAMYFCASSVTRADTQYFGPGTRLTVL.

This clone was counted a single time. The chain joins TRBV18 to TRBJ2-7; D possibly corresponds to TRBD1 (5 bases). CDR3 size: 14 residues. V shed 2 bases and J shed 3 bases, with 11 bases lying between them. CDR1 and CDR2 (germline): KGHSH, LQKENI. CDR3: CASSPGAVIYEQYF. The CDR3, as DNA: TGTGCCAGCTCACCAGGGGCGGTGATCTACGAGCAGTACTTC.

The sample holds a few counts of this clone. This rearrangement joins TRBV28 to TRBJ2-2, with 13 bases aligning to TRBD2. This CDR3 spans 18 amino acids. J lost 0 bases, V lost 5 bases, and 6 bases had no gene match. Germline assignment: CDR1 MDHEN and CDR2 SYDVKM. The CDR3: CASSTHGTSGANTGELFF. The CDR3 DNA follows: TGTGCCAGCAGTACCCATGGGACTAGCGGGGCGAACACCGGGGAGCTGTTTTTT.

The table lists this clone with a few counts. V and J are TRBV5-4 and TRBJ2-1, with TRBD2 identical over 10 bases. CDR3 length: 15 amino acids. Trimming cost V 0 bases and J 8 bases; bases outside gene matches: 5. CDR1 is SGHNT and CDR2 is YYREEE in the germline V gene (reference sequence). The CDR3 DNA reads as TGTGCCAGCAGCTTGGTTTCTAGCGGGAGCCATGAGCAGTTCTTC. It codes for CASSLVSSGSHEQFF.

The DNA of the CDR3 is TGTGCCAGCAGTCCATACCCCTGGGGGAAGGATCGTCAGCCCCAGCATTTT. Translation: CASSPYPWGKDRQPQHF. The gene calls are TRBV28 and TRBJ1-5; maybe TRBD1 (5 bases). Germline CDR1 is MDHEN and CDR2 is SYDVKM. The CDR3 has 17 residues. Trimming took 5 bases from V and 6 from J, leaving 23 bases between them.

There are a few counts of this clone. V gene TRBV6-6 combines with J gene TRBJ1-2; D is unresolved. This CDR3 region has 12 residues. V was shortened by 6 bases and J by 3 bases, with 8 bases between the two germline ends. Per the germline V gene, CDR1 is MNHNY and CDR2 is SVGAGI (reference sequence). The CDR3 sequence is CASRDWDYGYTF. Written as DNA, the CDR3 is TGTGCCAGCAGGGACTGGGACTATGGCTACACCTTC.

The V call is TRBV9, the J call TRBJ2-2; 8 bases match TRBD1. CDR1 is SGDLS, CDR2 YYNGEE, per germline. Losses at the gene ends were 5 bases for V and 2 bases for J; bases not matched to a gene: 5. This CDR3 contains 15 residues. The CDR3 is CASRTGTGNTGELFF. The CDR3 DNA reads as TGTGCCAGCAGGACGGGGACAGGCAACACCGGGGAGCTGTTTTTT.

The CDR3, as DNA: TGTGCCAGCAGCTTGGTTGGGGAACCGGCGTATAGGACTGAAGCTTTCTTT. Its translation is CASSLVGEPAYRTEAFF. The V gene is TRBV5-8, the J gene TRBJ1-1, with D unclear. The CDR3 has 17 amino acids. CDR1 is SGHTS and CDR2 is YDEGEE in the germline V gene. The V end was cut by 0 bases, the J end by 5 bases, with 20 bases between.

The genes are TRBV18 and TRBJ2-7; no reliable D call. The germline V gene encodes CDR1 KGHSH and CDR2 LQKENI. The CDR3 is 14 residues long. V was clipped by 0 bases and J by 3 bases, with 9 bases between them. Here the CDR3 DNA reads TGTGCCAGCTCACCACCGTCGAATATCTACGAGCAGTACTTC. Its translation is CASSPPSNIYEQYF.

V and J are TRBV6-5 and TRBJ2-7; TRBD2 is a possible D gene (5 bases). The CDR3 has 14 residues. Germline V gene data show CDR1 as MNHEY and CDR2 as SVGAGI. With 6 bases removed from V and 6 bases from J, the gap between germline ends came to 18 bases. Written as DNA, the CDR3 is TGTGCCAGCAGACCCGGACTGGCCTCCCGCGAGCAGTACTTC. Its protein is CASRPGLASREQYF.